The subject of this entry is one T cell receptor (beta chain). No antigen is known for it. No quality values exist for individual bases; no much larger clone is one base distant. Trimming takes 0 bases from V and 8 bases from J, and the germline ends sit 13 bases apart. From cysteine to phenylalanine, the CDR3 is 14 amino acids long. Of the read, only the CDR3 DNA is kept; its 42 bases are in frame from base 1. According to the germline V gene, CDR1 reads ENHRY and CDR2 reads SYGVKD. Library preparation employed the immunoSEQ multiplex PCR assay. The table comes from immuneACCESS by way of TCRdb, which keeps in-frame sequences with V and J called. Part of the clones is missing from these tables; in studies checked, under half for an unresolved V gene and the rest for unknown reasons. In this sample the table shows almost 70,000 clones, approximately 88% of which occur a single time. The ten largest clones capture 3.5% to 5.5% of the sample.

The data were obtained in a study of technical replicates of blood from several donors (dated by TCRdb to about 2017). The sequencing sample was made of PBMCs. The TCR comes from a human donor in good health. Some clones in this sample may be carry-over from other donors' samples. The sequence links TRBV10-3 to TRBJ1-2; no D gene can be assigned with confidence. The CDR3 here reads CAISESIGVKGYTF. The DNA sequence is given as TGTGCCATCAGTGAGTCGATCGGGGTTAAAGGCTACACCTTC.